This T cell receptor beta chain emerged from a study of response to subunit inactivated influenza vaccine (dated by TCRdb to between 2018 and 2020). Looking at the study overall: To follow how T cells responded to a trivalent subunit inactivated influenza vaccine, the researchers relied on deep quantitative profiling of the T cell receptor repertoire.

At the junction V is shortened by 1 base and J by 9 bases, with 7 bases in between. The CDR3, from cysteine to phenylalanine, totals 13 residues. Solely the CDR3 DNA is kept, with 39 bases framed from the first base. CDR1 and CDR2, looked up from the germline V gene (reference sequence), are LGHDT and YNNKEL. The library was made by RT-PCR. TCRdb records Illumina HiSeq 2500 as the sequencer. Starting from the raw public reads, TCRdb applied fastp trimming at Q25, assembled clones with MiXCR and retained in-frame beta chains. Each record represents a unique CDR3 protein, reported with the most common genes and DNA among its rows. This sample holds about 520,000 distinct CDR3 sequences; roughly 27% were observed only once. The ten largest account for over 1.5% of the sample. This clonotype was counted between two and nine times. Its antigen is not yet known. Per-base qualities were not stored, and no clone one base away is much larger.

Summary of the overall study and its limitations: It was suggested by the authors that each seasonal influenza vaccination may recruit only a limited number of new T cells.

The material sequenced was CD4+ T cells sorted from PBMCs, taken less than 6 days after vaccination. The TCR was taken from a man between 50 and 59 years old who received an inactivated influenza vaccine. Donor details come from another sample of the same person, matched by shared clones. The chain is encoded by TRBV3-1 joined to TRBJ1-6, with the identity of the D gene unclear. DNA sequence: TGTGCCAGCAGCCAAGTTGCGGGTTCACCCCTCCACTTT. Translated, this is CASSQVAGSPLHF. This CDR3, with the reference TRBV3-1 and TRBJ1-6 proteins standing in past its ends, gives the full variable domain DTAVSQTPKYLVTQMGNDKSIKCEQNLGHDTMYWYKQDSKKFLKIMFSYNNKELIINETVPNRFSPKSPDKAHLNLHINSLELGDSAVYFCASSQVAGSPLHFGNGTRLTVT.